These T cell receptor beta chains were read from a single sample in a study of radiotherapy plus CTLA-4 blockade in lung cancer. Libraries were prepared by immunoSEQ multiplex PCR; TCRdb keeps only in-frame clonotypes and omits some of them. The sample records 14,000 to 15,000 clones, roughly 72% being singletons. Specimen: peripheral blood, collected from a patient treated with radiotherapy plus ipilimumab. The receptors derive from a human donor with non-small cell lung cancer whose response to radiotherapy plus ipilimumab could not be evaluated. Each CDR3 is given with its conserved first and last residue. Each record gives: CDR3 length, J gene, clone size, V gene, D gene, CDR3 protein, CDR3 DNA. A D gene is named only where the DNA matches it firmly. Clone size is shown for a subset of rows, as once, few, many or a class of expanded clone.

length: 12
J: TRBJ1-2
size: .
V: TRBV2
D: .
CDR3: CASRDSLGGYTF
DNA: TGTGCCAGCAGGGACAGTTTAGGTGGCTACACCTTC

length: 15
J: TRBJ1-5
size: .
V: TRBV10-3
D: .
CDR3: CAISESQGLNQPQHF
DNA: TGTGCCATCAGTGAGTCTCAGGGACTAAATCAGCCCCAGCATTTT

length: 17
J: TRBJ2-3
size: .
V: TRBV7-2
D: TRBD2
CDR3: CASSLRGGYERTDTQYF
DNA: TGTGCCAGCAGCTTACGCGGGGGATACGAACGGACAGATACGCAGTATTTT

length: 21
J: TRBJ2-3
size: .
V: TRBV4-1
D: .
CDR3: CASSQDWYRDRPLHGTDTQYF
DNA: TGCGCCAGCAGCCAAGACTGGTACAGGGACCGACCTTTGCACGGCACAGATACGCAGTATTTT

length: 18
J: TRBJ2-3
size: .
V: TRBV6-1
D: TRBD2
CDR3: CASSDGHPGLGHADTQYF
DNA: TGTGCCAGCAGTGATGGCCACCCCGGACTAGGGCATGCAGATACGCAGTATTTT

length: 13
J: TRBJ1-1
size: .
V: TRBV18
D: .
CDR3: CASSPGQGTEAFF
DNA: TGTGCCAGCTCACCGGGTCAGGGCACTGAAGCTTTCTTT

length: 15
J: TRBJ1-1
size: .
V: TRBV9
D: .
CDR3: CASRAYRDKGTEAFF
DNA: TGTGCCAGCAGAGCCTATCGGGACAAAGGCACTGAAGCTTTCTTT

length: 16
J: TRBJ1-5
size: .
V: TRBV30
D: TRBD1
CDR3: CAWSDETGRSGQPQHF
DNA: TGTGCCTGGAGCGACGAGACAGGGCGTTCGGGGCAGCCCCAGCATTTT

length: 17
J: TRBJ1-5
size: .
V: TRBV19
D: .
CDR3: CASTTGQTTNSNQPQHF
DNA: TGTGCCAGTACAACAGGACAAACCACTAATAGCAATCAGCCCCAGCATTTT

length: 14
J: TRBJ1-2
size: .
V: TRBV15
D: TRBD1
CDR3: CATSRADRVEGYTF
DNA: TGTGCCACCAGCAGAGCGGACAGGGTGGAAGGCTACACCTTC

length: 14
J: TRBJ1-1
size: .
V: TRBV28
D: .
CDR3: CASKPTQDSTEAFF
DNA: TGTGCCAGCAAACCAACCCAGGATAGCACTGAAGCTTTCTTT

length: 12
J: TRBJ1-1
size: .
V: TRBV12-5
D: TRBD1
CDR3: CAGRDRGPEAFF
DNA: TGTGCTGGCAGAGACAGGGGTCCTGAAGCTTTCTTT

length: 16
J: TRBJ1-5
size: .
V: TRBV7-2
D: .
CDR3: CASSLGPQGSNQPQHF
DNA: TGTGCCAGCAGCTTGGGGCCGCAGGGGAGCAATCAGCCCCAGCATTTT

length: 16
J: TRBJ2-3
size: .
V: TRBV27
D: TRBD1
CDR3: CASSRRTGTSTDTQYF
DNA: TGTGCCAGCAGTCGGCGGACAGGGACTAGCACAGATACGCAGTATTTT

length: 15
J: TRBJ2-3
size: .
V: TRBV5-1
D: .
CDR3: CASTPIDRITDTQYF
DNA: TGCGCCAGCACCCCTATTGACAGGATCACAGATACGCAGTATTTT

length: 12
J: TRBJ1-4
size: .
V: TRBV29-1
D: .
CDR3: CSVGQFNEKLFF
DNA: TGCAGCGTTGGGCAATTTAATGAAAAACTGTTTTTT

length: 15
J: TRBJ2-7
size: .
V: TRBV2
D: TRBD2
CDR3: CASTPSGGAMYEQYF
DNA: TGTGCCAGCACCCCTAGCGGGGGGGCCATGTACGAGCAGTACTTC

length: 18
J: TRBJ1-6
size: .
V: TRBV10-1
D: TRBD1
CDR3: CASSGDRDFSIYDSPLHF
DNA: TGCGCCAGCAGTGGGGACAGGGACTTCTCTATATATGATTCACCCCTCCACTTT

length: 15
J: TRBJ1-6
size: .
V: TRBV19
D: TRBD1
CDR3: CASRGGDRGYSPLHF
DNA: TGTGCCAGTAGAGGAGGAGACAGGGGTTATTCACCCCTCCACTTT

length: 16
J: TRBJ1-1
size: .
V: TRBV7-2
D: TRBD1
CDR3: CASSVTGTGRGIEAFF
DNA: TGTGCCAGCAGCGTCACCGGGACAGGGCGAGGGATTGAAGCTTTCTTT

length: 20
J: TRBJ2-1
size: .
V: TRBV4-1
D: .
CDR3: CASSQDSRDNGQGIYNEQFF
DNA: TGCGCCAGCAGCCAAGATTCTAGGGACAACGGGCAGGGGATTTACAATGAGCAGTTCTTC

length: 15
J: TRBJ2-3
size: .
V: TRBV25-1
D: .
CDR3: CASSEGTFSTDTQYF
DNA: TGTGCCAGCAGTGAGGGGACATTTAGCACAGATACGCAGTATTTT

length: 15
J: TRBJ1-2
size: .
V: TRBV5-6
D: .
CDR3: CASSSGQRLYYGYTF
DNA: TGTGCCAGCAGCTCCGGACAGCGCCTCTACTATGGCTACACCTTC

length: 12
J: TRBJ1-1
size: .
V: TRBV10-1
D: TRBD1
CDR3: CASSFSGGSAFF
DNA: TGCGCCAGCAGCTTTTCAGGGGGCTCAGCTTTCTTT

length: 15
J: TRBJ2-3
size: .
V: TRBV10-1
D: .
CDR3: CASSESYVSTDTQYF
DNA: TGCGCCAGCAGTGAGTCGTATGTCAGCACAGATACGCAGTATTTT

length: 16
J: TRBJ1-1
size: .
V: TRBV13
D: .
CDR3: CASSLGVQGRGTEAFF
DNA: TGTGCCAGCAGCTTAGGAGTGCAGGGGAGGGGCACTGAAGCTTTCTTT

length: 14
J: TRBJ1-4
size: .
V: TRBV4-3
D: .
CDR3: CASSHGTFNEKLFF
DNA: TGCGCCAGCAGCCACGGGACTTTTAATGAAAAACTGTTTTTT

length: 17
J: TRBJ1-2
size: .
V: TRBV4-1
D: .
CDR3: CASSQQRARDPGGGYTF
DNA: TGCGCCAGCAGCCAGCAAAGAGCGCGGGACCCCGGTGGGGGCTACACCTTC

length: 15
J: TRBJ1-2
size: .
V: TRBV11-2
D: TRBD1
CDR3: CASSLRGQGTYGYTF
DNA: TGTGCCAGCAGCTTACGGGGACAGGGGACCTATGGCTACACCTTC

length: 15
J: TRBJ1-1
size: .
V: TRBV5-1
D: .
CDR3: CASSLVGSGKAEAFF
DNA: TGCGCCAGCAGCTTGGTCGGTTCAGGGAAGGCTGAAGCTTTCTTT

length: 15
J: TRBJ1-1
size: .
V: TRBV5-1
D: .
CDR3: CASSPYSTGDTEAFF
DNA: TGCGCCAGCAGCCCCTACTCCACGGGGGACACTGAAGCTTTCTTT

length: 17
J: TRBJ2-2
size: once
V: TRBV5-1
D: TRBD2
CDR3: CASSLPSGGVYTGELFF
DNA: TGCGCCAGCAGCTTGCCTAGCGGGGGGGTCTACACCGGGGAGCTGTTTTTT

length: 15
J: TRBJ2-1
size: .
V: TRBV5-1
D: TRBD1
CDR3: CASSPDRAVYNEQFF
DNA: TGCGCCAGCAGCCCTGACAGGGCGGTCTACAATGAGCAGTTCTTC

length: 14
J: TRBJ1-1
size: once
V: TRBV9
D: TRBD1
CDR3: CASSVGTGNTEAFF
DNA: TGTGCCAGCAGCGTAGGGACAGGGAACACTGAAGCTTTCTTT

length: 17
J: TRBJ2-1
size: .
V: TRBV10-3
D: TRBD2
CDR3: CAIAGGSGGSSYNEQFF
DNA: TGTGCCATCGCAGGTGGGAGCGGGGGGAGCTCCTACAATGAGCAGTTCTTC

length: 14
J: TRBJ2-7
size: .
V: TRBV5-1
D: TRBD1
CDR3: CASSVSGQVYEQYF
DNA: TGCGCCAGCAGCGTCTCGGGACAGGTTTACGAGCAGTACTTC

length: 11
J: TRBJ1-1
size: once
V: TRBV30
D: .
CDR3: CASNSATEAFF
DNA: TGTGCCTCCAACTCAGCGACTGAAGCTTTCTTT

length: 12
J: TRBJ2-3
size: .
V: TRBV5-1
D: .
CDR3: CASSVTGDTQYF
DNA: TGCGCCAGCAGCGTAACCGGGGATACGCAGTATTTT

length: 13
J: TRBJ1-2
size: .
V: TRBV5-4
D: .
CDR3: CASSLDSNYGYTF
DNA: TGTGCCAGCAGCTTGGACAGCAACTATGGCTACACCTTC

length: 17
J: TRBJ1-3
size: .
V: TRBV7-2
D: TRBD1
CDR3: CASSQRTGGRAGNTIYF
DNA: TGCGCCAGCAGCCAAAGGACAGGGGGTAGAGCTGGAAACACCATATATTTT

length: 13
J: TRBJ1-1
size: .
V: TRBV7-8
D: .
CDR3: CASGKDRNTEAFF
DNA: TGTGCCAGCGGAAAAGACAGGAACACTGAAGCTTTCTTT

length: 15
J: TRBJ1-2
size: .
V: TRBV2
D: .
CDR3: CASSERGAEVYGYTF
DNA: TGTGCCAGCAGTGAAAGGGGCGCAGAGGTCTATGGCTACACCTTC

length: 13
J: TRBJ1-5
size: .
V: TRBV19
D: .
CDR3: CASSIDNRQPQHF
DNA: TGTGCCAGTAGTATAGATAATCGGCAGCCCCAGCATTTT

length: 15
J: TRBJ1-2
size: .
V: TRBV5-4
D: TRBD1
CDR3: CASSFTGGGPYGYTF
DNA: TGTGCCAGCAGCTTTACAGGGGGCGGCCCCTATGGCTACACCTTC

length: 15
J: TRBJ2-5
size: .
V: TRBV7-7
D: TRBD2
CDR3: CASSLGLAGGETQYF
DNA: TGTGCTAGCAGCTTAGGGCTAGCGGGGGGAGAGACCCAGTACTTC

length: 16
J: TRBJ1-4
size: .
V: TRBV28
D: TRBD1
CDR3: CASSSPGQATNEKLFF
DNA: TGTGCCAGCAGTTCCCCGGGACAGGCAACTAATGAAAAACTGTTTTTT

length: 16
J: TRBJ2-3
size: .
V: TRBV5-1
D: TRBD2
CDR3: CASSLVLAGPSDTQYF
DNA: TGCGCCAGCAGCTTGGTGCTAGCGGGGCCATCAGATACGCAGTATTTT

length: 20
J: TRBJ1-5
size: .
V: TRBV19
D: .
CDR3: CASSIRGRGVTKRTNQPQHF
DNA: TGTGCCAGTAGTATAAGAGGCAGGGGCGTTACTAAAAGGACTAATCAGCCCCAGCATTTT

length: 13
J: TRBJ2-2
size: .
V: TRBV10-2
D: .
CDR3: CASSPTVPGELFF
DNA: TGCGCCAGCAGTCCTACAGTCCCCGGGGAGCTGTTTTTT

length: 16
J: TRBJ2-1
size: .
V: TRBV5-4
D: .
CDR3: CASSTRTGSSYNEQFF
DNA: TGTGCCAGCAGCACCCGGACCGGGAGCTCCTACAATGAGCAGTTCTTC

length: 19
J: TRBJ2-1
size: .
V: TRBV5-1
D: TRBD1
CDR3: CASSLGDRSPLVGENEQFF
DNA: TGCGCCAGCAGCTTGGGGGACAGGAGCCCTCTGGTTGGAGAAAATGAGCAGTTCTTC